One and the same sample provided the 27 T cell receptor beta chains below, sequenced in a study of cytomegalovirus exposure and HLA in healthy donors. Some clones are missing from TCRdb's copy, which holds only in-frame ones; the method was immunoSEQ multiplex PCR. This sample has some 120,000 clones; about 90% occur once, and the top ten carry around 3.5%. Sequenced sample: PBMCs. Receptor source: a man aged 25-45 years in good health and CMV-seronegative.

V and J are TRBV29-1 and TRBJ1-2; D is perhaps TRBD1 (5 bases). The V gene's germline CDR1 is SQVTM and CDR2 ANQGSEA. This CDR3 has 13 amino acids. V gave up 6 bases and J gave up 7 bases, with 18 bases separating them. CDR3 region: CSVAVGVRGGYTF. CDR3 nucleotides: TGCAGCGTAGCCGTAGGGGTACGAGGTGGCTACACCTTC.

This clone came up once. The chain employs TRBV10-1 and TRBJ1-2; tentative D call: TRBD1 (6 bases). Germline V gene sequence: CDR1 WNHNN, CDR2 SYGVQD (reference sequence). The V end lost 2 bases, the J end lost 3 bases, and 13 bases lay between the germline ends. The CDR3 length is 15 residues. CDR3 in amino acids: CASSEGGDKDYGYTF. CDR3 nucleotide sequence: TGCGCCAGCAGTGAGGGGGGGGACAAAGACTATGGCTACACCTTC.

V and J are TRBV19 and TRBJ2-4; 9 bases map to TRBD1. CDR3 length: 15 residues. V lost 3 bases and J lost 3; bases outside the gene matches: 3. Germline CDR1 and CDR2: LNHDA and SQIVND (reference sequence). CDR3 DNA sequence: TGTGCCAGTAGTATGACAGGGGGGGTCAAAAACATTCAGTACTTC. Protein sequence: CASSMTGGVKNIQYF.

CDR3 loop: CASSPGSSQNTYEQYF. CDR3 DNA sequence: TGTGCCAGCAGCCCGGGGTCGTCCCAGAATACCTACGAGCAGTACTTC. This sequence joins TRBV5-4 and TRBJ2-7; TRBD2 might be the D (5 bases). The germline V and J ends were trimmed by 4 bases and 2 bases, with 19 bases remaining between them. Germline values: CDR1 SGHNT, CDR2 YYREEE (reference sequence). The length of the CDR3 is 16 residues. Drawing the rest from reference TRBV5-4 and TRBJ2-7, the complete variable domain is ETGVTQSPTHLIKTRGQQVTLRCSSQSGHNTVSWYQQALGQGPQFIFQYYREEENGRGNFPPRFSGLQFPNYSSELNVNALELDDSALYLCASSPGSSQNTYEQYFGPGTRLTVT.

The gene calls are TRBV18 and TRBJ2-2, with TRBD2 matching over 12 bases. CDR1 KGHSH and CDR2 LQKENI come from the germline V gene. This CDR3 contains 17 residues. The V segment lost 5 bases and the J segment 4 bases; nucleotides outside the gene matches: 8. CDR3 residues: CASSASGLAGLTGELFF. The CDR3 DNA sequence: TGTGCCAGCTCAGCCTCTGGACTAGCGGGACTCACCGGGGAGCTGTTTTTT.

This clone has a single count. The chain combines TRBV4-1 with TRBJ2-1; D unresolved. CDR3 size: 13 residues. V shed 0 bases and J shed 4 bases, with 4 bases lying between them. Germline V lookup: CDR1 MGHRA, CDR2 YSYEKL. The CDR3 sequence: CASSQDLYNEQFF. DNA of the CDR3: TGCGCCAGCAGCCAAGATCTATACAATGAGCAGTTCTTC.

V usage is TRBV7-2 and J usage is TRBJ1-4; D is ambiguous. CDR1 is SGHTA, CDR2 FQGNSA, per germline. CDR3 length equals 13 residues. Trimming pared 2 bases from V and 8 bases from J, leaving 9 bases between. CDR3: CASSLQSREKLFF. Written as DNA, the CDR3 is TGTGCCAGCAGCTTACAATCCCGGGAAAAACTGTTTTTT.

This sequence joins TRBV4-2 and TRBJ2-3; the D gene is possibly TRBD2 (6 bases). Trimming left V 3 bases short and J 2 bases short, with 12 bases between. This CDR3 spans 15 amino acids. Germline V gene lookup returns CDR1 LGHNA and CDR2 YNFKEQ. The DNA for the CDR3 is TGTGCCAGCAGCCAGAGTTGGGGGGACACAGATACGCAGTATTTT. Its translation is CASSQSWGDTDTQYF.

The chain carries TRBV5-1 and TRBJ1-6, with D perhaps matching TRBD1 (6 bases). V shed 4 bases and J shed 10 bases, with 18 bases lying between them. The CDR3 length is 15 residues. From germline, CDR1 is SGHRS and CDR2 YFSETQ. This CDR3 reads CASSLLSRGESPLHF. CDR3 sequence (DNA): TGCGCCAGCAGCCTGCTGAGCAGGGGAGAGTCACCCCTCCACTTT. The full variable domain, with the rest looked up from reference TRBV5-1 and TRBJ1-6, is KAGVTQTPRYLIKTRGQQVTLSCSPISGHRSVSWYQQTPGQGLQFLFEYFSETQRNKGNFPGRFSGRQFSNSRSEMNVSTLELGDSALYLCASSLLSRGESPLHFGNGTRLTVT.

This sequence joins TRBV25-1 and TRBJ1-4; 7 nucleotides align to TRBD1. Trimming took 3 bases from V and 7 from J; bases not matched to a gene: 8. The CDR3 loop spans 15 amino acids. In germline, CDR1 is MGHDK, CDR2 SYGVNS. This CDR3 reads CASSDPRQGGEKLFF. CDR3 sequence (DNA): TGTGCCAGCAGTGATCCCCGACAGGGCGGTGAAAAACTGTTTTTT. The entire variable domain, with the rest obtained from reference TRBV25-1 and TRBJ1-4, is as follows: EADIYQTPRYLVIGTGKKITLECSQTMGHDKMYWYQQDPGMELHLIHYSYGVNSTEKGDLSSESTVSRIRTEHFPLTLESARPSHTSQYLCASSDPRQGGEKLFFGSGTQLSVL.

The chain employs TRBV6-5 and TRBJ2-7; D unresolved. The CDR3 sequence is 14 residues long. CDR1 is MNHEY, CDR2 SVGAGI, per germline. V lost 0 bases to trimming and J lost 1 base, with 7 bases between them. CDR3 in DNA: TGTGCCAGCAGTTACTCTTCTTATTCCTACGAGCAGTACTTC. Its translation is CASSYSSYSYEQYF.

The V call is TRBV18, the J call TRBJ1-3; D not resolved. Germline loops: CDR1 KGHSH, CDR2 LQKENI. The CDR3 covers 16 residues. V lost 0 bases and J lost 1, with 10 bases in between. CDR3 in DNA: TGTGCCAGCTCACCACCGCTAGGGAGGTCTGGAAACACCATATATTTT. Residues: CASSPPLGRSGNTIYF.

The chain is built from TRBV27 and TRBJ2-7; TRBD1 aligns across 9 bases. The V and J ends lost 1 base and 1 base, in that order; junction bases with no gene match: 5. Germline V CDR1 and CDR2: MNHEY, SMNVEV (reference sequence). This CDR3 has 16 amino acids. The CDR3 sequence: CASSLLSGQGSYEQYF. For the CDR3, the DNA is TGTGCCAGCAGTTTATTATCGGGACAGGGTTCCTACGAGCAGTACTTC.

The chain carries TRBV5-6 and TRBJ2-7, with 7 positions matching TRBD1. The J segment lost 1 base and the V segment lost 4 bases, leaving 11 bases of the junction unmatched. CDR3 length: 16 residues. Germline V gene data show CDR1 as SGHDT and CDR2 as YYEEEE. The CDR3 loop is CASSLMTGQISYEQYF. The CDR3 bases are TGTGCCAGCAGCCTAATGACAGGGCAGATTTCCTACGAGCAGTACTTC.

The V gene is TRBV7-9, the J gene TRBJ1-2; D is ambiguous. The CDR3 runs to 13 residues. The germline V gene encodes CDR1 SEHNR and CDR2 FQNEAQ (reference sequence). V was pared by 3 bases and J by 2 bases, with 7 bases between. The CDR3 DNA reads TGTGCCAGCAGCTTCCCTCCGAACTATGGCTACACCTTC. Translation: CASSFPPNYGYTF. The whole variable domain, remainder taken from reference TRBV7-9 and TRBJ1-2, is DTGVSQNPRHKITKRGQNVTFRCDPISEHNRLYWYRQTLGQGPEFLTYFQNEAQLEKSRLLSDRFSAERPKGSFSTLEIQRTEQGDSAMYLCASSFPPNYGYTFGSGTRLTVV.

This clone appeared a few times. The gene calls are TRBV6-4 and TRBJ1-2; 7 nucleotides agree with TRBD1. The length of the CDR3 is 13 residues. The junction had 7 bases not matched to a gene; V was cut back by 5 bases and J by 7 bases. Germline-derived CDR1 and CDR2 are MRHNA and SNTAGT. CDR3 DNA: TGTGCCAGCAGTCAACAGGGGTTACGTGGCTACACCTTC. Translation: CASSQQGLRGYTF.

The chain links TRBV15 to TRBJ2-3; D is unresolved. V was trimmed by 0 bases and J by 0 bases, leaving 7 bases between them. The CDR3 is 15 residues long. Germline V gene lookup returns CDR1 LNHNV and CDR2 YYDKDF (reference sequence). The CDR3 sequence: CATSRDLQSTDTQYF. CDR3 DNA sequence: TGTGCCACCAGCAGAGATTTACAGAGCACAGATACGCAGTATTTT.

V gene TRBV6-6 combines with J gene TRBJ1-2; TRBD1 matches 8 bases. CDR1 is MNHNY and CDR2 is SVGAGI in the germline V gene (reference sequence). The CDR3 sequence is 14 residues long. The V gene end was trimmed by 2 bases and the J gene end by 4 bases; junction bases not matched to a gene: 3. CDR3 protein: CASSYNQGAYGYTF. DNA for the CDR3: TGTGCCAGCAGTTACAACCAGGGGGCCTATGGCTACACCTTC.

This clone has a handful of counts. The J gene is TRBJ2-2, the V gene TRBV7-3; D gene uncertain. This CDR3 has 13 amino acids. The V gene lost 4 bases and the J gene lost 2 bases, with 5 bases spanning the gap. Germline CDR1 is SGHTA and CDR2 is FQGTGA. The chain's CDR3 is CASSWANTGELFF. CDR3 sequence (DNA): TGTGCCAGCAGCTGGGCCAACACCGGGGAGCTGTTTTTT.

V is TRBV4-3 and J is TRBJ2-2; perhaps TRBD1 as D (5 bases). The CDR3 totals 17 residues. The germline V gene has CDR1 LGHNA and CDR2 YSLEER. V shed 3 bases and J shed 5 bases, with 19 bases lying between them. CDR3: CASSQGLGEKGTGELFF. The CDR3 DNA sequence: TGCGCCAGCAGCCAGGGGCTTGGGGAAAAGGGAACCGGGGAGCTGTTTTTT.

This clone was observed a single time. The rearrangement joins TRBV7-9 to TRBJ1-1; no clear D. The CDR3 spans 14 residues. Per germline, CDR1 SEHNR and CDR2 FQNEAQ (reference sequence). V gave up 0 bases and J gave up 5 bases, with 10 bases separating them. The DNA of the CDR3 is TGTGCCAGCAGCTTAGCGTCCACCGGGACTGAAGCTTTCTTT. This gives the protein CASSLASTGTEAFF.

This clone was recorded only once. The rearrangement uses TRBV4-3 and TRBJ1-4, with TRBD1 as a possible D gene (5 bases). The CDR3 has 15 amino acids. Germline assignment: CDR1 LGHNA and CDR2 YSLEER. The V and J ends lost 4 bases and 0 bases respectively, with 9 bases between them. The CDR3 loop reads CASSPGHSTNEKLFF. CDR3 nucleotides: TGCGCCAGCAGCCCCGGACATTCAACTAATGAAAAACTGTTTTTT.

This clone was detected once. The chain joins TRBV28 to TRBJ1-3; D gene uncertain. This CDR3 contains 14 residues. The germline V gene encodes CDR1 MDHEN and CDR2 SYDVKM. With 1 base removed from V and 3 bases from J, the gap between germline ends came to 7 bases. CDR3 in amino acids: CASSLFRLGNTIYF. The DNA of the CDR3 is TGTGCCAGCAGTTTATTCAGGCTTGGAAACACCATATATTTT.

This chain joins TRBV6-5 and TRBJ1-6, with D hard to call. Per germline, CDR1 MNHEY and CDR2 SVGAGI. The CDR3 spans 15 residues. V was trimmed by 0 bases and J by 3 bases, leaving 6 bases between them. CDR3: CASSYSRDYNSPLHF. The CDR3 DNA reads TGTGCCAGCAGTTACTCTCGAGACTATAATTCACCCCTCCACTTT.

The J gene is TRBJ2-5, the V gene TRBV27; 8 positions agree with TRBD2. This CDR3 region has 15 residues. Trimming at V came to 8 bases and at J to 1 base, leaving 9 bases not matched to a gene. CDR1 is MNHEY, CDR2 SMNVEV, per germline (reference sequence). The CDR3 reads CASAPTSDSQETQYF. The CDR3 DNA sequence: TGTGCCAGCGCCCCGACTAGCGACAGCCAAGAGACCCAGTACTTC.

The chain couples TRBV4-3 to TRBJ1-4; D unclear. CDR1 is LGHNA and CDR2 is YSLEER in the germline V gene. This CDR3 is 16 amino acids long. V gave up 0 bases and J gave up 1 base, with 9 bases separating them. The CDR3 nucleotides read TGCGCCAGCAGCCAAGATCCCGGGGTAACTAATGAAAAACTGTTTTTT. This codes for CASSQDPGVTNEKLFF.

The V and J genes are TRBV9 and TRBJ2-3; the D gene is possibly TRBD2 (7 bases). Trimming shortened V by 4 bases and J by 0 bases, and 18 bases separated the two germline ends. CDR1 is SGDLS and CDR2 is YYNGEE in the germline V gene. CDR3 size: 17 residues. Here the CDR3 reads CASSSGGRGDSTDTQYF. CDR3 coding DNA: TGTGCCAGCAGCTCCGGGGGGCGGGGCGATAGCACAGATACGCAGTATTTT.